Sequencing of this T cell receptor (beta chain) was carried out in a study of vaccination and CD4 T cells after COVID-19. General observations from the study: Relatively few convalescent patients and no early post-infection timepoints were analyzed. Convalescent patients' median share of reactive clones seen only post-vaccination was 85% to 90%.

This clonotype appeared a few times. Antigen unknown. Oncomine TCR Beta short-read sequencing was applied to DNA from cultured CD4+ T cells. TCRdb re-called the PCR reads through MiXCR, storing one row per CDR3 protein. The top ten clones hold about 9.4% of a sample with approximately 16,000 distinct CDR3 sequences, approximately 54% of them seen once. As for treatment: approximately 9-day PBMC culture with coronavirus spike peptide pools or control peptides (ViraFEST assay). March to December 2020 was the span of positive PCR dates, which predated US Alpha, Beta and Delta variants. CDR1 MDHEN and CDR2 SYDVKM come from the germline V gene. V lost 3 bases and J lost 0, with 5 bases in between. The CDR3 is 13 amino acids.

V usage is TRBV28 and J usage is TRBJ1-1, with no clear D. Sequences were obtained from CD4+ T cells from blood, cultured in vitro. The TCR sequence derives from a human donor who had recovered from COVID-19. CDR3 in amino acids: CASSLTVNTEAFF. The CDR3 nucleotides read TGTGCCAGCAGTTTGACGGTGAACACTGAAGCTTTCTTT.